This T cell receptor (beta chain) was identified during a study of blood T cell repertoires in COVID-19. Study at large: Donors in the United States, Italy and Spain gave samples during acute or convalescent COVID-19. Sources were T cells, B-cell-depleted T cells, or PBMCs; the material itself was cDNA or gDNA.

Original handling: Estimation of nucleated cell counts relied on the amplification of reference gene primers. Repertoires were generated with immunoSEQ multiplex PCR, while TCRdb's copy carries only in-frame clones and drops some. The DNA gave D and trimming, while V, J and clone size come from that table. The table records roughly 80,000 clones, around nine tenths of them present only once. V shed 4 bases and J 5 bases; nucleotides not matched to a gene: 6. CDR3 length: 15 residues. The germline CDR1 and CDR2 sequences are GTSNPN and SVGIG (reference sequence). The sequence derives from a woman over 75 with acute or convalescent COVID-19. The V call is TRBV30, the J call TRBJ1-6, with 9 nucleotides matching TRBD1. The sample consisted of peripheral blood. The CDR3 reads CAWTAGTGNNSPLHF. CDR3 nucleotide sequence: TGTGCCTGGACAGCCGGGACAGGGAATAATTCACCCCTCCACTTT.